Listed here are 27 T cell receptor beta chains from one sample, sequenced in a study of OX40 agonist ivuxolimab in advanced cancers. The table came from immunoSEQ multiplex PCR; TCRdb's copy has only in-frame clones and leaves some out. The sample lists 60,000 to 65,000 clones, around 93% occurring once. This material consisted of CD4+ or CD8+ T cells sorted from blood, taken in a trial of the OX40 agonist ivuxolimab. Every receptor here comes from an adult with an advanced solid tumor such as melanoma, head and neck, liver or kidney cancer.

This chain connects TRBV19 to TRBJ2-3; D ambiguous. The CDR3 is 13 amino acids. Germline CDR1 LNHDA, CDR2 SQIVND (reference sequence). The ends were cut back, 3 bases at V and 4 bases at J, with 8 bases in the middle. The CDR3 is CASSILPADTQYF. The DNA of the CDR3 is TGTGCCAGTAGTATTCTCCCAGCAGATACGCAGTATTTT.

This rearrangement joins TRBV5-6 to TRBJ2-7; D is perhaps TRBD2 (6 bases). Trimming left V 0 bases short and J 1 base short, with 14 bases between. This CDR3 region has 16 residues. The V gene's germline CDR1 is SGHDT and CDR2 YYEEEE. The CDR3 DNA follows: TGTGCCAGCAGCTTGGCCGGGGGACTTAGATCCTACGAGCAGTACTTC. This translates into CASSLAGGLRSYEQYF.

This chain links TRBV7-9 with TRBJ2-5; 7 nucleotides agree with TRBD1. Germline V CDR1 and CDR2: SEHNR, FQNEAQ (reference sequence). The trim removed 5 bases at V and 5 bases at J, leaving 11 bases unmatched. The CDR3 runs to 15 residues. The CDR3 is CASSQRQGQEETQYF. In DNA form, the CDR3 reads TGTGCCAGCAGCCAAAGACAGGGACAAGAGGAGACCCAGTACTTC.

V and J are TRBV27 and TRBJ2-7; D unclear. The germline CDR1 and CDR2 sequences are MNHEY and SMNVEV (reference sequence). V was shortened by 3 bases and J by 5 bases, with 14 bases between the two germline ends. The CDR3 runs 14 residues. CDR3 DNA: TGTGCCAGCAGTTTCCCGGGCAGGCCGAACGAGCAGTACTTC. As protein: CASSFPGRPNEQYF.

The chain is built from TRBV9 and TRBJ2-7, with 8 positions matching TRBD1. Losses at the gene ends were 0 bases for V and 2 bases for J; bases not matched to a gene: 4. Germline V CDR1 and CDR2: SGDLS, YYNGEE. CDR3 length equals 15 residues. CDR3 sequence (DNA): TGTGCCAGCAGCGTAGCCGGGACAGGCCCCTACGAGCAGTACTTC. It is translated as CASSVAGTGPYEQYF.

The V call is TRBV12-5, the J call TRBJ2-1; 9 bases match TRBD1. J gave up 5 bases and V 1 base, and 6 bases lay outside the gene matches. There are 16 residues in the CDR3. Looked up from germline, CDR1 is LGHNT and CDR2 is FRNRAP. CDR3 in amino acids: CASGLGGQGPHNEQFF. The CDR3 DNA reads as TGTGCTAGTGGTTTGGGTGGACAGGGGCCTCACAATGAGCAGTTCTTC.

This clone was seen only once. The gene calls are TRBV4-1 and TRBJ2-7, with no clear D. The CDR3 loop spans 15 amino acids. CDR1 is MGHRA and CDR2 is YSYEKL in the germline V gene. Trimming removed 0 bases from V and 3 bases from J, with 12 bases in between. CDR3 sequence (DNA): TGCGCCAGCAGCCAAGAGGATCGGCAGGTCTACGAGCAGTACTTC. Protein product: CASSQEDRQVYEQYF.

The V call is TRBV6-1, the J call TRBJ2-1, with TRBD2 matching 7 bases. The V and J ends lost 6 bases and 5 bases, in that order; junction bases with no gene match: 10. Germline assignment: CDR1 MNHNS and CDR2 SASEGT. The CDR3 is 15 residues long. The CDR3 region has the DNA TGTGCCAGCAGCCAAAGCGGGGAAGGAAACAATGAGCAGTTCTTC. This codes for CASSQSGEGNNEQFF.

The chain has TRBV15 and TRBJ2-7; weak D call: TRBD1 (5 bases). Per the germline V gene, CDR1 is LNHNV and CDR2 is YYDKDF (reference sequence). Trimming removed 3 bases from V and 5 bases from J, with 8 bases in between. The CDR3 length is 12 residues. The CDR3 spells CATSRKGNEQYF. CDR3 DNA sequence: TGTGCCACCAGCAGGAAGGGGAACGAGCAGTACTTC.

A remark on this clone: Additional DNA sequences in this sample encode the identical CDR3. This chain connects TRBV12-5 to TRBJ2-1, with 10 nucleotides matching TRBD2. The germline gives CDR1 LGHNT, CDR2 FRNRAP. V lost 2 bases and J lost 3; bases outside the gene matches: 1. The CDR3 is 15 amino acids. The CDR3: CASGLTSGVYNEQFF. CDR3 coding DNA: TGTGCTAGTGGTTTGACTAGCGGGGTCTACAATGAGCAGTTCTTC.

This chain uses TRBV11-1 with TRBJ2-5, with D perhaps matching TRBD2 (5 bases). Trimming left V 3 bases short and J 3 bases short, with 8 bases between. CDR1 is SGHAT, CDR2 FQDESV, per germline (reference sequence). This CDR3 contains 13 residues. CDR3 sequence reads: CASSLAGKETQYF. CDR3 DNA: TGTGCCAGCAGCTTGGCCGGGAAAGAGACCCAGTACTTC.

CDR3 DNA: TGTGCCAGCAGCTTGCCGAGTAGCAGCAATGAGCAGTTCTTC. Its protein product is CASSLPSSSNEQFF. This chain uses TRBV5-5 with TRBJ2-1; D not resolved. CDR3 length equals 14 residues. Between the trimmed V and J ends, which lost 1 base and 6 bases, there was a span of 11 bases. Germline-derived CDR1 and CDR2 are SGHKS and YYEKEE (reference sequence).

V gene TRBV7-8 combines with J gene TRBJ2-2; D assignment may be TRBD1 or TRBD2 (5 bases each). Trimming shortened V by 5 bases and J by 5 bases, and 9 bases separated the two germline ends. Germline V gives CDR1 SGHVS, CDR2 FQNEAQ. The CDR3 sequence is 13 residues long. CDR3 nucleotide sequence: TGTGCCAGCAGCGCAGAGGGGACCGGGGAGCTGTTTTTT. Translated, it gives CASSAEGTGELFF. The complete variable domain, with remaining parts taken from reference TRBV7-8 and TRBJ2-2, reads GAGVSQSPRYKVAKRGQDVALRCDPISGHVSLFWYQQALGQGPEFLTYFQNEAQLDKSGLPSDRFFAERPEGSVSTLKIQRTQQEDSAVYLCASSAEGTGELFFGEGSRLTVL.

This chain joins TRBV4-1 and TRBJ2-3, with 8 bases identical to TRBD2. Germline V CDR1 and CDR2: MGHRA, YSYEKL. Trimming cost V 0 bases and J 5 bases; bases outside gene matches: 10. The CDR3 is 17 amino acids. The DNA for the CDR3 is TGCGCCAGCAGCCAAGAGATTCCGGGAGGGGCGGGAGATACGCAGTATTTT. As protein: CASSQEIPGGAGDTQYF.

The chain couples TRBV6-6 to TRBJ2-3; D gene ambiguous. V was clipped by 2 bases and J by 3 bases, with 9 bases between them. The germline V gene encodes CDR1 MNHNY and CDR2 SVGAGI (reference sequence). CDR3 length equals 14 residues. The CDR3 nucleotides are TGTGCCAGCAGTTACAATCGCCCGACAGATACGCAGTATTTT. Amino acid sequence: CASSYNRPTDTQYF.

This chain connects TRBV7-8 to TRBJ2-2, with TRBD2 as a possible D gene (7 bases). From germline, CDR1 is SGHVS and CDR2 FQNEAQ. V gave up 3 bases and J gave up 3 bases, with 11 bases separating them. This CDR3 has 15 residues. CDR3 sequence: CASSFSGGYTGELFF. Written as DNA, the CDR3 is TGTGCCAGCAGCTTTTCGGGGGGCTACACCGGGGAGCTGTTTTTT. The whole variable domain, remainder taken from reference TRBV7-8 and TRBJ2-2, is GAGVSQSPRYKVAKRGQDVALRCDPISGHVSLFWYQQALGQGPEFLTYFQNEAQLDKSGLPSDRFFAERPEGSVSTLKIQRTQQEDSAVYLCASSFSGGYTGELFFGEGSRLTVL.

The chain recombines TRBV11-2 with TRBJ2-2; D call uncertain. The CDR3 length is 15 residues. CDR1 is SGHAT and CDR2 is FQNNGV in the germline V gene. Between the trimmed V and J ends, which lost 0 bases and 6 bases, there was a span of 11 bases. Here the CDR3 DNA reads TGTGCCAGCAGCTTAGATTACAGTCTAGCCGGGGAGCTGTTTTTT. It specifies CASSLDYSLAGELFF.

This chain joins TRBV4-3 and TRBJ2-7; 8 nucleotides align to TRBD1. The CDR3 is 15 amino acids. The V gene end was trimmed by 3 bases and the J gene end by 3 bases; junction bases not matched to a gene: 7. Per germline, CDR1 LGHNA and CDR2 YSLEER. The CDR3 nucleotides are TGCGCCAGCAGCCAGGACGGACAGGGATACTACGAGCAGTACTTC. This translates into CASSQDGQGYYEQYF.

The sample holds many counts of this clone. J is TRBJ2-6 and V is TRBV6-4; 13 bases are shared with TRBD2. This CDR3 is 16 amino acids long. After removal of 4 bases from V and 3 bases from J, the junction contained 0 bases not matched to a gene. The germline V gene has CDR1 MRHNA and CDR2 SNTAGT. CDR3 region: CASSGTSGSGANVLTF. The CDR3 DNA reads as TGTGCCAGCAGTGGGACTAGCGGGAGTGGGGCCAACGTCCTGACTTTC.

In this sample, this clone turned up once. CDR3 nucleotide sequence: TGTGCCAGCAGCCCGACAGGGGGGCACACTGAAGCTTTCTTT. This sequence encodes CASSPTGGHTEAFF. This chain connects TRBV9 to TRBJ1-1; 9 positions match TRBD1. The CDR3 runs to 14 residues. CDR1 and CDR2 from the germline V gene are SGDLS and YYNGEE. The V segment lost 4 bases and the J segment 3 bases; nucleotides outside the gene matches: 4.

CDR3 amino acids: CASSPRGFLEGDGWGNEQFF. The CDR3 DNA is TGTGCCAGCTCACCTCGGGGGTTTTTGGAGGGAGATGGATGGGGCAATGAGCAGTTCTTC. This chain joins TRBV18 and TRBJ2-1; D may be TRBD2 (6 bases). Germline CDR1 is KGHSH and CDR2 is LQKENI. The CDR3 has 20 residues. Trimming took 3 bases from V and 6 from J, leaving 30 bases between them.

The chain uses TRBV28 and TRBJ2-1, with 8 nucleotides matching TRBD1. CDR1 is MDHEN, CDR2 SYDVKM, per germline. There are 17 residues in the CDR3. V lost 2 bases to trimming and J lost 2 bases; unmatched junction nucleotides: 8. The chain's CDR3 is CASSLPDQGAPYNEQFF. The CDR3 nucleotides read TGTGCCAGCAGTTTACCCGACCAGGGGGCACCCTACAATGAGCAGTTCTTC.

The genes are TRBV6-1 and TRBJ2-1; no firm D call. Germline V gene data show CDR1 as MNHNS and CDR2 as SASEGT. Trimming left V 7 bases short and J 6 bases short, with 13 bases between. This CDR3 has 13 residues. This CDR3 reads CASNDNWGNEQFF. In DNA form, the CDR3 reads TGTGCCAGCAATGACAACTGGGGCAATGAGCAGTTCTTC.

In DNA form, the CDR3 reads TGTGCCAGTAGTATAGGCGGTCAGGGGGTTGAGACCCAGTACTTC. It is translated as CASSIGGQGVETQYF. V is TRBV19 and J is TRBJ2-5; the match to TRBD1 covers 7 bases. The CDR3 spans 15 residues. Losses at the gene ends were 1 base for V and 5 bases for J; bases not matched to a gene: 7. Germline CDR1 reads LNHDA; CDR2 reads SQIVND (reference sequence).

The V gene is TRBV4-3, the J gene TRBJ2-1, with D possibly TRBD2 on 5 matching bases. Trimming left V 3 bases short and J 3 bases short, with 12 bases between. Germline CDR1 LGHNA, CDR2 YSLEER. This CDR3 contains 15 residues. In DNA form, the CDR3 reads TGCGCCAGCAGCCAGGCTTTAGGGAGCTACAATGAGCAGTTCTTC. This translates into CASSQALGSYNEQFF.

In nucleotides, the CDR3 is TGCGCCAGCAGGGACGGAAGGGCCCATAATTCACCCCTCCACTTT. Its translation: CASRDGRAHNSPLHF. The chain has TRBV10-2 and TRBJ1-6; the D is unclear. CDR3 length: 15 residues. Germline V gives CDR1 WSHSY, CDR2 SAAADI. Trimming pared 6 bases from V and 5 bases from J, leaving 14 bases between.

The CDR3: CASSLVGGRDTGELFF. The CDR3 DNA follows: TGCGCCAGCAGCTTGGTCGGCGGGAGGGACACCGGGGAGCTGTTTTTT. V gene TRBV5-1 combines with J gene TRBJ2-2, with 9 bases fitting TRBD2. This CDR3 is built from 16 residues. CDR1 and CDR2 from the germline V gene are SGHRS and YFSETQ. The V gene end was trimmed by 0 bases and the J gene end by 3 bases; junction bases not matched to a gene: 3.